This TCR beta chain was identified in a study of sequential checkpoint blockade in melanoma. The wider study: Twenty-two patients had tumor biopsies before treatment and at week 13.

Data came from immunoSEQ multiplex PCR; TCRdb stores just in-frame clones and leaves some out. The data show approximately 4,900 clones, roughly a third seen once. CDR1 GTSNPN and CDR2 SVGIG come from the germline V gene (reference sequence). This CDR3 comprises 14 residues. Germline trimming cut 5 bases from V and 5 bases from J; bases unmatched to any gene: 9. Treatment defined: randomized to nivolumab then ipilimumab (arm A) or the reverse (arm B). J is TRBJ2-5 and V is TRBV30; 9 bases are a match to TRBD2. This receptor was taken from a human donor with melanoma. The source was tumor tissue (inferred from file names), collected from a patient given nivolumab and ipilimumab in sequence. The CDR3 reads CAWRLSGRLETQYF. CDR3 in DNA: TGTGCCTGGCGCCTGAGCGGGAGGTTGGAGACCCAGTACTTC.